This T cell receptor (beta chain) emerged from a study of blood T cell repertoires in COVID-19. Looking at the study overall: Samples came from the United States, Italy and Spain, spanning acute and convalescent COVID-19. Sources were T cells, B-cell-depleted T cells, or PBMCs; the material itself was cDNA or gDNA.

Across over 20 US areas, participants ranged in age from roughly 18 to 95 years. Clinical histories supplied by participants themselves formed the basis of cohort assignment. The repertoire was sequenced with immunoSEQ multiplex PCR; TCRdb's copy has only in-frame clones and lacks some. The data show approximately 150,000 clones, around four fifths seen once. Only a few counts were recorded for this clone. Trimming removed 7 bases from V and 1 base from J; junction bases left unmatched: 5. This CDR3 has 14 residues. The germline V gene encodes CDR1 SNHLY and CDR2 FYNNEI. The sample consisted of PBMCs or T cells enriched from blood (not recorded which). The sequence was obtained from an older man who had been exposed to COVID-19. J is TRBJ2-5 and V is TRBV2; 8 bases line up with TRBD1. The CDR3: CASTRDRSQETQYF. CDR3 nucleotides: TGTGCCAGCACACGGGACAGGAGCCAAGAGACCCAGTACTTC.